Listed below are T cell receptor beta chains from one sample, sequenced in a study of spatial heterogeneity in lung cancer. TCRdb re-called the 5' RACE reads through MiXCR, storing one row per CDR3 protein. The sample has some 83,000 distinct CDR3 sequences; 15% to 25% are singletons. The sequenced sample was PBMCs, obtained at surgery. The receptors were gathered from a male donor with early-stage non-small cell lung cancer. Each CDR3 is given with its conserved first and last residue. The order of the fields is CDR3 protein, CDR3 DNA, J gene, clone size, V gene, D gene. A D gene is named only where the DNA matches it firmly. Where a row states a size, it is once, few, many or the class of an expanded clone; other rows omit it.

CASSQDPVGYQETQYF TGTGCCAGCAGCCAAGATCCTGTAGGGTACCAAGAGACCCAGTACTTC TRBJ2-5 few TRBV4-2 -
CASSATTHEQYF TGCGCCAGCAGTGCCACCACACACGAGCAGTACTTC TRBJ2-7 - TRBV10-2 -
CASSLGQGSGYGYTF TGCGCCAGCAGCTTGGGACAGGGGTCGGGCTATGGCTACACCTTC TRBJ1-2 few TRBV5-1 TRBD1
CASSPPPRGFGANVLTF TGTGCCAGCAGCCCGCCCCCCCGGGGTTTTGGGGCCAACGTCCTGACTTTC TRBJ2-6 - TRBV5-4 -
CASSHGTGVTYEQYF TGTGCCAGCAGCCATGGGACAGGCGTAACCTACGAGCAGTACTTC TRBJ2-7 few TRBV7-9 TRBD1
CASSPGTGLSEQYF TGTGCCAGCAGCCCTGGGACAGGGTTGAGCGAGCAGTACTTC TRBJ2-7 - TRBV7-3 TRBD1
CATSGPGLAGAGEQFF TGTGCCACCAGTGGACCGGGACTAGCGGGGGCTGGTGAGCAGTTCTTC TRBJ2-1 few TRBV24-1 TRBD2
CASSRRRDEQYF TGTGCCAGCAGCCGGCGGAGGGACGAGCAGTACTTC TRBJ2-7 - TRBV3-1 -
CASSLGFPEQYF TGTGCCAGCAGTTTGGGGTTTCCCGAGCAGTACTTC TRBJ2-7 - TRBV12-3/TRBV12-4 -
CASSLTASGRSDTQYF TGTGCCAGCAGTTTAACGGCTAGCGGGAGGTCAGATACGCAGTATTTT TRBJ2-3 few TRBV12-3/TRBV12-4 TRBD2
CASSYDHTGGQPQHF TGTGCCAGCAGTTACGACCATACAGGGGGTCAGCCCCAGCATTTT TRBJ1-5 few TRBV6-2/TRBV6-3 TRBD1
CASSEPDGGSYNEQFF TGTGCCAGCAGTGAACCTGACGGGGGGTCCTACAATGAGCAGTTCTTC TRBJ2-1 - TRBV12-3/TRBV12-4 TRBD2
CASSGWPRGPPSYEQYF TGCGCCAGCAGCGGATGGCCCAGGGGGCCTCCCTCCTACGAGCAGTACTTC TRBJ2-7 - TRBV5-1 TRBD1
CASSHGTSGSELFF TGTGCCAGCAGCCACGGGACTAGCGGGAGTGAGCTGTTTTTT TRBJ2-2 - TRBV3-1 TRBD2
CASSPTRGTDTQYF TGTGCCAGCAGCCCTACCCGGGGCACAGATACGCAGTATTTT TRBJ2-3 - TRBV5-6 -
CASSFGGDGELFF TGTGCCAGCAGCTTTGGCGGCGACGGGGAGCTGTTTTTT TRBJ2-2 few TRBV7-6 -